The T cell receptor (beta chain) under discussion was sequenced for a study of blood T cell repertoires in COVID-19. Overall study context: Sites across the United States, Italy and Spain contributed samples from acute and convalescent COVID-19.

The CDR3 sequence is 13 residues long. Trimming took 5 bases from V and 7 from J, leaving 14 bases between them. The V gene's germline CDR1 is SGHTA and CDR2 FQGNSA. Profiled with immunoSEQ multiplex PCR; TCRdb holds only in-frame clones, not every one. The sample includes fewer than 55,000 clones, 82% seen only once; the top ten take roughly 13%. The sequenced material came from peripheral blood. This TCR was recovered from a human donor with acute or convalescent COVID-19. The donor label of this sample is uncertain. V gene TRBV7-2 combines with J gene TRBJ1-2; the D gene is possibly TRBD1 (6 bases). CDR3 DNA: TGTGCCAGCAGCGAGGACAGCCTTCGTGGCTACACCTTC. It specifies CASSEDSLRGYTF. The whole variable domain, remainder taken from reference TRBV7-2 and TRBJ1-2, is GAGVSQSPSNKVTEKGKDVELRCDPISGHTALYWYRQSLGQGLEFLIYFQGNSAPDKSGLPSDRFSAERTGGSVSTLTIQRTQQEDSAVYLCASSEDSLRGYTFGSGTRLTVV.